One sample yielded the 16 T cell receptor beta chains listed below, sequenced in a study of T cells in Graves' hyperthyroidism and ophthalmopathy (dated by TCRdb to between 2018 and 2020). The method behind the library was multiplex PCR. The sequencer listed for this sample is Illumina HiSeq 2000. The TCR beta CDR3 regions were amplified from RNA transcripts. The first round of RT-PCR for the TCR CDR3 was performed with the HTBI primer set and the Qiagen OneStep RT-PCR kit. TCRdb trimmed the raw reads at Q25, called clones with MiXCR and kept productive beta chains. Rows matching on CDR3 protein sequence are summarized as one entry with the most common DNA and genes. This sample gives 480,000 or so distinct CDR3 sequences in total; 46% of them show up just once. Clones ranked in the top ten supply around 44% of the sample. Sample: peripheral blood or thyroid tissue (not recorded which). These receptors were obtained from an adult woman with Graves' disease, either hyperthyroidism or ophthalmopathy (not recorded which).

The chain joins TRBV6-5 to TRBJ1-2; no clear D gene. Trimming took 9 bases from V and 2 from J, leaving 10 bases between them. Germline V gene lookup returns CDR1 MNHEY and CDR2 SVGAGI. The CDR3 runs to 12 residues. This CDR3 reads CASRENNYGYTF. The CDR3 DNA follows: TGTGCCAGTCGAGAGAACAACTATGGCTACACCTTC.

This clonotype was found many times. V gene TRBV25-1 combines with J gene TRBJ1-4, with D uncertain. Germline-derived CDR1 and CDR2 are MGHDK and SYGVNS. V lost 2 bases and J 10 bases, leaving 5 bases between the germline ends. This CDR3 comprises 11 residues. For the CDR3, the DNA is TGTGCCAGCAGTGAAGAAGGAAAACTGTTTTTT. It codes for CASSEEGKLFF.

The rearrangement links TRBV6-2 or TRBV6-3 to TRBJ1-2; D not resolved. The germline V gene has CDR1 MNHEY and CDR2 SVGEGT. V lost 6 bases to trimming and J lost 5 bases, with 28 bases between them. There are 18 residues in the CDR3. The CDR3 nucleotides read TGTGCCAGCAGCCGTGATCCTCGACACGGGAGAACATCTTATGGCTACACCTTC. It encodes CASSRDPRHGRTSYGYTF.

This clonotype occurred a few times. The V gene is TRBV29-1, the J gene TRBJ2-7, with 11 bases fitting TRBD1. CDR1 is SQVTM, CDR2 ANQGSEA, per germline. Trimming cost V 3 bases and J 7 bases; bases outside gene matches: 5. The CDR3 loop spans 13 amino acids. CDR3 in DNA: TGCAGCGTTGATGGACAGGGGGCTCGGGAGCAGTACTTC. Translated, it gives CSVDGQGAREQYF.

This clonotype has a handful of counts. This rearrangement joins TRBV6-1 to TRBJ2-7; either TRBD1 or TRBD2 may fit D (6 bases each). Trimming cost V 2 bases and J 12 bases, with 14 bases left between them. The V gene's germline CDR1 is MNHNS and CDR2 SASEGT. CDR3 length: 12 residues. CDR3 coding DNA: TGTGCCAGCAGTGAATCAAGAGGGGGGACGTACTTC. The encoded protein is CASSESRGGTYF.

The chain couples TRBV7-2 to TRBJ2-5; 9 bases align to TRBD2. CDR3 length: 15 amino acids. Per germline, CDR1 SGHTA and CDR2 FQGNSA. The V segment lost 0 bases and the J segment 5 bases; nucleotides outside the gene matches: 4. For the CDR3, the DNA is TGTGCCAGCAGCTTAGCGCAAGCGGGGGGCGAGACCCAGTACTTC. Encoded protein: CASSLAQAGGETQYF.

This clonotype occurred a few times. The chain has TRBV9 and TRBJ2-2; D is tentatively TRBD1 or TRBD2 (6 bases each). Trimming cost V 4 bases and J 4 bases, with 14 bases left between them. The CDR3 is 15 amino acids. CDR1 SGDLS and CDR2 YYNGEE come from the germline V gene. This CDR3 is CASSPRTAGTGELFF. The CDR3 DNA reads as TGTGCCAGCAGCCCCCGGACAGCGGGCACCGGGGAGCTGTTTTTT.

The DNA for the CDR3 is TGTGCCAGCTCACTTTCTGGTCCGGGGAGCAATCAGCCCCAGCATTTT. It codes for CASSLSGPGSNQPQHF. V gene TRBV24-1 combines with J gene TRBJ1-5; D call uncertain. The V end was cut by 11 bases, the J end by 1 base, with 20 bases between. The CDR3 spans 16 residues. The germline gives CDR1 KGHDR, CDR2 SFDVKD.

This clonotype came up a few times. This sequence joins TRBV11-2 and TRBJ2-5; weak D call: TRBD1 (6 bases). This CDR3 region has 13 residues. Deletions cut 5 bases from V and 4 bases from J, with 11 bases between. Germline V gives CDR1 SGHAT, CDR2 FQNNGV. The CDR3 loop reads CASSPGTIETQYF. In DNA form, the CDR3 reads TGTGCCAGCAGCCCCGGGACAATAGAGACCCAGTACTTC. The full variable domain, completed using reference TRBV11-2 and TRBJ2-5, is EAGVAQSPRYKIIEKRQSVAFWCNPISGHATLYWYQQILGQGPKLLIQFQNNGVVDDSQLPKDRFSAERLKGVDSTLKIQPAKLEDSAVYLCASSPGTIETQYFGPGTRLLVL.

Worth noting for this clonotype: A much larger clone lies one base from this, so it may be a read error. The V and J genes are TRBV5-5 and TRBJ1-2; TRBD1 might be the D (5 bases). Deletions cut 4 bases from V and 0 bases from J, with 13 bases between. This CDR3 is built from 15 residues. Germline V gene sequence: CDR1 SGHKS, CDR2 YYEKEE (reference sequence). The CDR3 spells CASSLDGGANYGYTF. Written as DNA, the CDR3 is TGTGCCAGCAGCCTCGACGGGGGTGCTAACTATGGCTACACCTTC.

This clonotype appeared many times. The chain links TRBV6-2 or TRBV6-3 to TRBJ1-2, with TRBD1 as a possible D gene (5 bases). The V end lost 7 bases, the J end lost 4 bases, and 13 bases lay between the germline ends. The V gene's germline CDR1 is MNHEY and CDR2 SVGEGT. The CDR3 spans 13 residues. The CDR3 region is CASTNGAIYGYTF. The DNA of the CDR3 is TGTGCCAGCACCAACGGGGCCATCTATGGCTACACCTTC.

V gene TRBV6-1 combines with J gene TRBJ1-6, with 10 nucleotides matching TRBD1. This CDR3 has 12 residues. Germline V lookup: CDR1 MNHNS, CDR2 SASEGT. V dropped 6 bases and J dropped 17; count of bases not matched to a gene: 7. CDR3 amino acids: CASRPRGTGVHF. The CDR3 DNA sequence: TGTGCCAGCAGGCCACGCGGGACAGGGGTCCACTTT.

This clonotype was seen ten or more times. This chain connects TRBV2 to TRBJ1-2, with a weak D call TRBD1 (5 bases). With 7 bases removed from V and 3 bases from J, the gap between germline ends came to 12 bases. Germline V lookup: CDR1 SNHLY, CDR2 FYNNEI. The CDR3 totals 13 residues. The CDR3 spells CASTAGGDYGYTF. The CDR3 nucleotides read TGTGCCAGCACTGCTGGGGGAGACTATGGCTACACCTTC. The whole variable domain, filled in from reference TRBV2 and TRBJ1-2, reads EPEVTQTPSHQVTQMGQEVILRCVPISNHLYFYWYRQILGQKVEFLVSFYNNEISEKSEIFDDQFSVERPDGSNFTLKIRSTKLEDSAMYFCASTAGGDYGYTFGSGTRLTVV.

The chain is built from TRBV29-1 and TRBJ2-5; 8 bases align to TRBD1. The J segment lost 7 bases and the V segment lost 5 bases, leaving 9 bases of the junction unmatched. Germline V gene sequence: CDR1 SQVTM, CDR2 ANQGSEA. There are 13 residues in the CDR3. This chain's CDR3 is CSVLAGGAWTQYF. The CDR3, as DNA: TGCAGCGTTTTGGCAGGGGGCGCGTGGACCCAGTACTTC.

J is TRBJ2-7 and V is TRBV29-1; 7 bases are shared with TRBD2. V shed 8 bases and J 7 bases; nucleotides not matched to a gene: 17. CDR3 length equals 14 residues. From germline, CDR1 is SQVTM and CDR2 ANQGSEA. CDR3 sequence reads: CSWRGVGGSGEQYF. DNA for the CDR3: TGCAGCTGGAGAGGGGTTGGCGGGAGCGGGGAGCAGTACTTC.

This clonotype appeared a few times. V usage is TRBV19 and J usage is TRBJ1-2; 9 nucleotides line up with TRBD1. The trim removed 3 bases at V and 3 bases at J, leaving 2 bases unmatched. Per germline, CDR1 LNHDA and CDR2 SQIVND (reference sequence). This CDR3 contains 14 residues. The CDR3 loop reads CASSITGGDYGYTF. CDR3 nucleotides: TGTGCCAGTAGTATTACAGGGGGCGACTATGGCTACACCTTC.